This is a list of T cell receptor beta chains from one sample in a study of T cells after yellow fever vaccination. Using its own MiXCR run on the 5' RACE reads, TCRdb lists one record per CDR3 protein. The data show about 220,000 distinct CDR3 sequences, 3.2% seen once. The source material was CD4+ T cells sorted from PBMCs, sampled 10 days after the yellow fever booster vaccination. All receptors derive from a man between 18 and 35 years old who received the YFV17D yellow fever vaccine. Both conserved end residues are part of each CDR3. D genes are given only for firm matches. For some rows the clone size is stated as once, few or many, or as a class when expanded; others skip it.

d_gene	len	v_gene	j_gene	abundance	CDR3aa	CDR3nt
-	11	TRBV20-1	TRBJ1-4	few	CSAGGLEKLFF	TGCAGTGCAGGGGGTCTCGAAAAACTGTTTTTT
-	14	TRBV7-9	TRBJ1-4	-	CASSSHIGYEKLFF	TGTGCCAGCAGCTCCCACATCGGCTATGAAAAACTGTTTTTT
-	14	TRBV12-3/TRBV12-4	TRBJ1-2	-	CASTPTGFTYGYTF	TGTGCCAGCACCCCGACCGGGTTTACCTATGGCTACACCTTC
-	15	TRBV7-8	TRBJ1-2	many	CASSLERTANYGYTF	TGTGCCAGCAGCTTAGAAAGGACAGCTAACTATGGCTACACCTTC
-	15	TRBV5-1	TRBJ2-6	many	CASSLSSSGANVLTF	TGCGCCAGCAGCTTGTCCAGCTCTGGGGCCAACGTCCTGACTTTC
-	9	TRBV2	TRBJ2-5	few	CAPVGTQYF	TGTGCCCCGGTGGGGACCCAGTACTTC
-	14	TRBV12-3/TRBV12-4	TRBJ2-1	few	CASSFRGRNNEQFF	TGTGCCAGCAGTTTCCGGGGCCGCAACAATGAGCAGTTCTTC
-	9	TRBV20-1	TRBJ1-2	few	CSALPGYTF	TGCAGTGCCCTACCCGGCTACACCTTC
-	13	TRBV6-2/TRBV6-3	TRBJ2-2	many	CASKGWNTGELFF	TGTGCCAGCAAGGGATGGAACACCGGGGAGCTGTTTTTT
TRBD1	15	TRBV5-1	TRBJ2-3	many	CASSWGQATTDTQYF	TGCGCCAGCAGTTGGGGACAGGCGACCACAGATACGCAGTATTTT
TRBD2	16	TRBV7-2	TRBJ2-3	many	CASSWKRGGISDTQYF	TGTGCCAGCAGCTGGAAGCGGGGGGGCATATCAGATACGCAGTATTTT
-	13	TRBV29-1	TRBJ2-2	many	CSVRHTNTGELFF	TGCAGCGTGAGACACACGAACACCGGGGAGCTGTTTTTT
TRBD2	16	TRBV7-2	TRBJ2-3	many	CASSLYSGGITDTQYF	TGTGCCAGCAGTCTCTATAGCGGGGGAATCACAGATACGCAGTATTTT
TRBD1	16	TRBV20-1	TRBJ2-1	few	CSAPTGAASYYNEQFF	TGCAGTGCCCCGACAGGGGCGGCCAGTTACTACAATGAGCAGTTCTTC
-	14	TRBV30	TRBJ1-6	-	CASTGSTYNSPLHF	TGTGCATCAACAGGGTCTACATATAATTCACCCCTCCACTTT
-	14	TRBV5-5	TRBJ1-5	few	CASSPAVPDQPQHF	TGTGCCAGCAGCCCAGCCGTTCCCGATCAGCCCCAGCATTTT
-	15	TRBV4-3	TRBJ1-1	many	CASSQVEKQGTEAFF	TGCGCCAGCAGCCAAGTGGAAAAGCAGGGCACTGAAGCTTTCTTT
TRBD1	14	TRBV5-4	TRBJ1-4	-	CASSLDRQGEKLFF	TGTGCCAGCAGCCTGGACAGGCAAGGTGAAAAACTGTTTTTT
-	16	TRBV5-1	TRBJ2-3	few	CASSLIAVSGTDTQYF	TGCGCCAGCAGCTTGATAGCGGTATCAGGCACAGATACGCAGTATTTT
TRBD2	20	TRBV4-2	TRBJ2-1	many	CASSQDGGASGGATYNEQFF	TGTGCCAGCAGCCAAGATGGTGGGGCTAGCGGGGGGGCGACCTACAATGAGCAGTTCTTC
-	11	TRBV5-6	TRBJ1-4	many	CASSLNEKLFF	TGTGCCAGCAGCTTGAATGAAAAACTGTTTTTT
-	15	TRBV6-5	TRBJ2-7	-	CASSYRARSSYEQYF	TGTGCCAGCAGCTACAGGGCCCGCAGCTCCTACGAGCAGTACTTC
TRBD2	14	TRBV20-1	TRBJ2-3	few	CRPRTSGGEDTQYF	TGCAGACCCCGGACTAGCGGGGGGGAGGATACGCAGTATTTT
-	14	TRBV6-5	TRBJ2-7	few	CASSGRGRRGEQYF	TGTGCCAGCAGTGGCCGGGGACGGCGGGGCGAGCAGTACTTC
TRBD1	16	TRBV4-3	TRBJ2-3	many	CASSQENRGWADTQYF	TGCGCCAGCAGCCAAGAAAACAGGGGCTGGGCAGATACGCAGTATTTT
-	15	TRBV5-5	TRBJ1-3	-	CASSWALTSGNTIYF	TGTGCCAGCAGCTGGGCTCTTACCTCTGGAAACACCATATATTTT
-	14	TRBV6-5	TRBJ1-1	many	CASSSRGGGTEAFF	TGTGCCAGCAGTTCCAGGGGAGGTGGCACTGAAGCTTTCTTT
-	15	TRBV6-2/TRBV6-3	TRBJ2-2	many	CASSYRFPGAGELFF	TGTGCCAGCAGTTACAGGTTCCCTGGGGCCGGGGAGCTGTTTTTT
-	16	TRBV7-9	TRBJ1-3	many	CASSPRAVSSGNTIYF	TGTGCCAGCAGCCCACGGGCGGTGAGCTCTGGAAACACCATATATTTT
TRBD1	13	TRBV7-9	TRBJ1-3	few	CASSRDRVDTIYF	TGTGCCAGCAGCCGGGACAGGGTGGACACCATATATTTT
TRBD2	16	TRBV5-1	TRBJ2-5	many	CASSSGLAGDQETQYF	TGCGCCAGCAGTTCGGGACTAGCGGGGGATCAAGAGACCCAGTACTTC
TRBD2	17	TRBV5-1	TRBJ2-1	few	CASSLVPAGGSYNEQFF	TGCGCCAGCAGCTTGGTTCCCGCGGGAGGCTCCTACAATGAGCAGTTCTTC
-	11	TRBV12-3/TRBV12-4	TRBJ2-3	-	CASRQGDTQYF	TGTGCCAGCAGACAGGGAGATACGCAGTATTTT
-	11	TRBV20-1	TRBJ2-3	few	CSASKGDTQYF	TGCAGTGCTAGTAAAGGGGATACGCAGTATTTT
TRBD1	14	TRBV15	TRBJ2-7	-	CATSREGQFYEQYF	TGTGCCACCAGCAGAGAGGGACAGTTCTACGAGCAGTACTTC
TRBD2	17	TRBV9	TRBJ2-3	-	CASSGLLLADLRDTQYF	TGTGCCAGCAGCGGATTACTTCTAGCGGACCTTCGGGATACGCAGTATTTT
TRBD1	15	TRBV19	TRBJ2-1	-	CASKLPGGSYNEQFF	TGTGCCAGCAAGCTCCCAGGGGGCTCCTACAATGAGCAGTTCTTC
TRBD2	15	TRBV6-1	TRBJ2-1	-	CASSEVGTNYNEQFF	TGTGCCAGCAGTGAAGTAGGGACTAATTACAATGAGCAGTTCTTC
TRBD1	13	TRBV6-5	TRBJ1-2	-	CASRAGTENGDTF	TGTGCCAGCAGAGCCGGGACAGAGAATGGCGACACCTTC
-	15	TRBV4-2	TRBJ1-4	-	CASSQEVRGNEKLFF	TGTGCCAGCAGCCAAGAGGTCCGGGGAAATGAAAAACTGTTTTTT
TRBD2	18	TRBV5-1	TRBJ2-5	few	CASSLEVQGLAGQETQYF	TGCGCCAGCAGCTTGGAGGTGCAGGGACTAGCGGGTCAAGAGACCCAGTACTTC
-	15	TRBV7-9	TRBJ1-2	many	CASSPFSGAHHGYTF	TGTGCCAGCAGCCCCTTTTCGGGGGCGCATCATGGCTACACCTTC
-	14	TRBV7-3	TRBJ2-1	many	CASSFGPRPNEQFF	TGTGCCAGCAGCTTCGGACCCCGCCCCAATGAGCAGTTCTTC
TRBD2	17	TRBV4-3	TRBJ2-3	few	CASSQDWETSGTDTQYF	TGCGCCAGCAGCCAAGATTGGGAGACTAGCGGAACAGATACGCAGTATTTT
-	14	TRBV7-2	TRBJ1-5	few	CASSLGRNNQPQHF	TGTGCCAGCAGCTTAGGCAGGAACAATCAGCCCCAGCATTTT
TRBD1	15	TRBV7-2	TRBJ1-4	few	CASSPRTGGLDKLFF	TGTGCCAGCAGCCCGCGGACAGGGGGCCTAGACAAACTGTTTTTT
TRBD2	19	TRBV4-3	TRBJ2-3	few	CASSLGGTSGGQSTDTQYF	TGCGCCAGCAGCCTCGGCGGGACTAGCGGGGGGCAAAGCACAGATACGCAGTATTTT
-	17	TRBV6-2/TRBV6-3	TRBJ1-5	-	CASSYPPREGGNQPQHF	TGTGCCAGCAGTTACCCGCCTCGGGAGGGAGGGAATCAGCCCCAGCATTTT
TRBD2	15	TRBV5-1	TRBJ2-1	many	CASSSRLAGYNEQFF	TGCGCCAGCAGCTCCCGACTAGCGGGGTACAATGAGCAGTTCTTC
-	14	TRBV18	TRBJ2-4	few	CASSPSRAKNIQYF	TGTGCCAGCTCACCGTCCCGTGCCAAAAACATTCAGTACTTC
-	15	TRBV6-1	TRBJ2-5	many	CASSEGSSGQETQYF	TGTGCCAGCAGTGAAGGAAGCAGCGGCCAAGAGACCCAGTACTTC
TRBD2	19	TRBV6-2/TRBV6-3	TRBJ2-1	-	CASSYDSGLAASWDNEQFF	TGTGCCAGCAGTTACGATTCGGGACTAGCGGCGTCCTGGGACAATGAGCAGTTCTTC
-	14	TRBV19	TRBJ2-2	many	CASNSGYGTGELFF	TGTGCCAGTAATTCGGGGTATGGCACCGGGGAGCTGTTTTTT
-	16	TRBV6-2/TRBV6-3	TRBJ2-1	-	CASSWRSGHGYNEQFF	TGTGCCAGCAGTTGGAGGAGCGGCCACGGTTACAATGAGCAGTTCTTC
-	14	TRBV11-3	TRBJ2-5	many	CASSLGGASHIQYF	TGTGCCAGCAGCTTAGGAGGGGCTAGCCATATCCAGTACTTC
TRBD2	15	TRBV20-1	TRBJ2-3	many	CSAPRGGLGTDTQYF	TGCAGTGCTCCACGGGGGGGGTTGGGCACAGATACGCAGTATTTT
TRBD2	14	TRBV14	TRBJ2-1	many	CASSRTSGGNEQFF	TGTGCCAGCAGCCGGACTAGCGGGGGCAATGAGCAGTTCTTC